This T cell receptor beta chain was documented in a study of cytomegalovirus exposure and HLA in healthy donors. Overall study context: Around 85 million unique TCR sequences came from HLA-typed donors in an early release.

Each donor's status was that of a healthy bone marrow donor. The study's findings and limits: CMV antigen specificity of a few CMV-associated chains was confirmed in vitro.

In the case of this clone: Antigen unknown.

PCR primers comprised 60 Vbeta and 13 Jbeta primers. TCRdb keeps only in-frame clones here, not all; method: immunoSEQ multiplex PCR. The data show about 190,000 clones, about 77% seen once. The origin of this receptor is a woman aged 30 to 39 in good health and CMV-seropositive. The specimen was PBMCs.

The CDR3 loop is CASSTGQSKLFF. The CDR3 nucleotides read TGTGCCAGCTCTACGGGACAGTCAAAACTGTTTTTT. This chain connects TRBV18 to TRBJ1-4; 7 bases align to TRBD1. Germline-derived CDR1 and CDR2 are KGHSH and LQKENI. CDR3 size: 12 residues. The junction had 5 bases not matched to a gene; V was cut back by 6 bases and J by 10 bases.